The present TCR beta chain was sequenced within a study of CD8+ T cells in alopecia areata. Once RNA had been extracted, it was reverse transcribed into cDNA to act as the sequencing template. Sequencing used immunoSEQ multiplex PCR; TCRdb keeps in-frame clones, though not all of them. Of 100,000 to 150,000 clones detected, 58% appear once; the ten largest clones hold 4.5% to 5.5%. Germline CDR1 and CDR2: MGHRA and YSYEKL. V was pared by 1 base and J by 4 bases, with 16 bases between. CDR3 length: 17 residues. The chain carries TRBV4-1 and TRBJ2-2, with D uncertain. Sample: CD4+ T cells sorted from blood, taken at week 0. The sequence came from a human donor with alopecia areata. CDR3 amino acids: CASSQGVDPRGTGELFF. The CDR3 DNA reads TGCGCCAGCAGCCAAGGAGTAGACCCTCGTGGCACCGGGGAGCTGTTTTTT.